Listed below are T cell receptor beta chains from one sample, sequenced in a study of PD-L1 blockade in urothelial cancer. Data came from immunoSEQ multiplex PCR; TCRdb stores just in-frame clones and leaves some out. Among 40,000 or so clones, roughly four fifths were seen once, and the ten largest hold less than 15%. The sample in question was PBMCs, obtained around atezolizumab (anti-PD-L1) treatment. These receptors all come from a man in his 60s with urothelial cancer. Each CDR3 is given with its conserved first and last residue. The D gene is left open where the match is weak. Rows may omit the clone size; those that give it use once, few, many or a size class.

CDR3aa	CDR3nt	d_gene	v_gene	j_gene	abundance
CASSDLTLQATNEKLFF	TGTGCCAGCAGTGACCTCACCTTACAAGCAACTAATGAAAAACTGTTTTTT	NA	TRBV2	TRBJ1-4	NA
CASSESPNYGYTF	TGTGCCAGCAGCGAAAGCCCTAACTATGGCTACACCTTC	NA	TRBV7-2	TRBJ1-2	few
CASGLEGQGAEQYF	TGTGCTAGTGGTTTGGAGGGACAGGGAGCCGAGCAGTACTTC	TRBD1	TRBV12-5	TRBJ2-7	NA
CASSQDPAGGTNEKLFF	TGTGCCAGCAGCCAAGATCCGGCGGGGGGTACTAATGAAAAACTGTTTTTT	NA	TRBV4-2	TRBJ1-4	NA
CASRLQGAYEQYF	TGTGCCAGCAGGTTGCAGGGGGCATACGAGCAGTACTTC	TRBD1	TRBV28	TRBJ2-7	NA
CASSHDRGGSYTF	TGTGCCAGCAGTCACGACAGGGGTGGGAGCTACACCTTC	TRBD1	TRBV27	TRBJ1-2	few
CASSGLAYNEQFF	TGTGCCAGCTCGGGACTAGCCTACAATGAGCAGTTCTTC	TRBD2	TRBV2	TRBJ2-1	NA
CASTNPLLGTDTQYF	TGTGCCAGCACCAACCCCTTACTAGGGACAGATACGCAGTATTTT	NA	TRBV28	TRBJ2-3	NA
CASKLDVNEQFF	TGTGCCAGCAAACTAGATGTCAATGAGCAGTTCTTC	NA	TRBV2	TRBJ2-1	NA
CASSRDNQETQYF	TGTGCCAGCAGCCGGGACAACCAAGAGACCCAGTACTTC	NA	TRBV11-1	TRBJ2-5	NA
CASSFQKVSGDTQYF	TGTGCCAGCAGCTTTCAAAAAGTAAGCGGGGATACGCAGTATTTT	NA	TRBV5-4	TRBJ2-3	once
CASSLARETGELFF	TGTGCCAGCAGCTTAGCGAGAGAGACCGGGGAGCTGTTTTTT	NA	TRBV7-9	TRBJ2-2	NA
CAIKRGEGQPQHF	TGTGCCATCAAACGGGGGGAGGGTCAGCCCCAGCATTTT	NA	TRBV10-3	TRBJ1-5	NA
CASSPTGTPYEQYF	TGCGCCAGCAGCCCGACAGGGACCCCTTACGAGCAGTACTTC	TRBD1	TRBV5-1	TRBJ2-7	once
CASIPGTGGFYEQYF	TGCGCCAGCATTCCCGGGACAGGGGGCTTTTACGAGCAGTACTTC	TRBD1	TRBV23-1	TRBJ2-7	NA
CASSPRTSVSDTQYF	TGTGCCAGCTCACCACGGACTAGCGTTTCAGATACGCAGTATTTT	TRBD2	TRBV18	TRBJ2-3	NA
CASSRWTGTGFQPQHF	TGTGCCAGTAGTAGATGGACCGGGACAGGGTTTCAGCCCCAGCATTTT	TRBD1	TRBV19	TRBJ1-5	NA
CASSYSPGGGYTF	TGTGCCAGCAGTTACTCTCCGGGAGGTGGCTACACCTTC	NA	TRBV6-6	TRBJ1-2	NA
CSVNQDGGGYTF	TGCAGCGTTAACCAGGACGGGGGTGGCTACACCTTC	NA	TRBV29-1	TRBJ1-2	NA
CASSSQGASTGELFF	TGCGCCAGCAGCTCACAGGGGGCCTCTACCGGGGAGCTGTTTTTT	TRBD1	TRBV5-1	TRBJ2-2	once
CASSLLAGAIHEQFF	TGCGCCAGCAGCTTACTAGCGGGAGCTATCCATGAGCAGTTCTTC	TRBD2	TRBV5-1	TRBJ2-1	NA
CASSLGVSGTETQYF	TGTGCCAGCAGTTTAGGCGTTAGCGGGACTGAGACCCAGTACTTC	TRBD2	TRBV27	TRBJ2-5	once
CASRGPGQGIGPGYF	TGTGCCAGCAGGGGGCCGGGACAGGGGATCGGTCCGGGGTACTTC	TRBD1	TRBV5-8	TRBJ2-4	NA
CASSLGSGSTDTQYF	TGTGCCAGCAGCTTAGGGTCGGGTAGCACAGATACGCAGTATTTT	NA	TRBV11-2	TRBJ2-3	NA
CASSFGNSNQPQHF	TGTGCCAGCAGCTTCGGGAATAGCAATCAGCCCCAGCATTTT	NA	TRBV7-2	TRBJ1-5	NA
CASSPNSGGAYEQYF	TGTGCCAGCTCACCGAATAGCGGGGGGGCCTACGAGCAGTACTTC	TRBD2	TRBV18	TRBJ2-7	NA
CASRNRGSSYNEQFF	TGTGCCAGTAGGAACAGGGGGTCCTCCTACAATGAGCAGTTCTTC	TRBD1	TRBV19	TRBJ2-1	NA
CASRRETEAFF	TGTGCCAGCAGGAGGGAGACAGAAGCTTTCTTT	NA	TRBV6-6	TRBJ1-1	many
CASSYSVNYGYTF	TGTGCCAGCAGTTACTCCGTCAACTATGGCTACACCTTC	NA	TRBV6-6	TRBJ1-2	NA
CASIRGDKPQHF	TGTGCCAGCATTCGGGGAGATAAGCCCCAGCATTTT	NA	TRBV28	TRBJ1-5	NA
CASSGWVGGASGYTF	TGTGCCAGCAGCGGATGGGTTGGGGGGGCGAGTGGCTACACCTTC	NA	TRBV9	TRBJ1-2	many
CASSEGTGDPAVEKLFF	TGTGCCAGCAGCGAAGGGACAGGGGATCCTGCTGTAGAAAAACTGTTTTTT	TRBD1	TRBV5-4	TRBJ1-4	once
CASSFSGTGSYEQYF	TGTGCCAGTAGTTTCTCCGGGACAGGGTCCTACGAGCAGTACTTC	TRBD1	TRBV19	TRBJ2-7	few
CARPETSTEQFF	TGTGCCAGACCGGAAACTAGCACTGAGCAGTTCTTC	NA	TRBV7-6	TRBJ2-1	NA
CASSLTSGLASYNEQFF	TGTGCCAGCAGCTTAACCTCGGGACTAGCCTCCTACAATGAGCAGTTCTTC	TRBD2	TRBV11-3	TRBJ2-1	NA
CASSLWVREDEETQYF	TGTGCCAGCAGCTTATGGGTCAGAGAGGATGAAGAGACCCAGTACTTC	NA	TRBV11-2	TRBJ2-5	NA
CASSTGTGSDTQYF	TGTGCCAGCAGCACCGGGACAGGTTCAGATACGCAGTATTTT	TRBD1	TRBV5-4	TRBJ2-3	NA
CASSGYEGARNYGYTF	TGTGCCAGCAGCGGGTACGAGGGGGCGAGGAACTATGGCTACACCTTC	TRBD1	TRBV14	TRBJ1-2	NA
CASSFYGGDSPLHF	TGTGCCAGCAGCTTCTACGGGGGGGATTCACCCCTCCACTTT	NA	TRBV5-4	TRBJ1-6	NA
CASSPQGYGYTF	TGTGCCAGCAGCCCCCAGGGGTATGGCTACACCTTC	NA	TRBV14	TRBJ1-2	NA
CASRQRLAGGNEQFF	TGCGCCAGCAGACAAAGACTAGCGGGAGGCAATGAGCAGTTCTTC	TRBD2	TRBV5-1	TRBJ2-1	NA
CASSSPRGTTNEKLFF	TGTGCCAGCAGCTCCCCAAGAGGCACAACTAATGAAAAACTGTTTTTT	NA	TRBV28	TRBJ1-4	once
CAISKSRFSGTSGGAYEQYF	TGTGCCATCAGTAAGTCCAGATTTTCCGGGACTAGCGGGGGGGCCTACGAGCAGTACTTC	TRBD2	TRBV10-3	TRBJ2-7	NA
CASSFRRLGEKLFF	TGTGCCAGCAGCTTTCGTCGATTGGGCGAAAAACTGTTTTTT	NA	TRBV5-6	TRBJ1-4	NA
CASRRRTSGLLEQFF	TGTGCCAGCCGCCGTAGGACTAGCGGTCTTCTCGAGCAGTTCTTC	TRBD2	TRBV27	TRBJ2-1	few
CASSFGQGGNEQYF	TGTGCCAGCAGCTTTGGACAGGGAGGAAACGAGCAGTACTTC	TRBD1	TRBV5-6	TRBJ2-7	NA
CASPLDRGNSPLHF	TGTGCCAGCCCCCTTGACAGGGGCAATTCACCCCTCCACTTT	TRBD1	TRBV18	TRBJ1-6	NA
CASSLDRGRGEQYF	TGTGCCAGCAGTTTGGATAGGGGGCGAGGCGAGCAGTACTTC	TRBD1	TRBV27	TRBJ2-7	NA
CAISESMAATNEKLFF	TGTGCCATCAGTGAGTCGATGGCAGCAACTAATGAAAAACTGTTTTTT	NA	TRBV10-3	TRBJ1-4	NA
CASSPRDRANYGYTF	TGTGCCAGCAGCCCCCGGGACAGAGCTAACTATGGCTACACCTTC	TRBD1	TRBV7-8	TRBJ1-2	NA
CASSPGQGREYGYTF	TGTGCCAGTAGTCCCGGACAGGGACGAGAATATGGCTACACCTTC	TRBD1	TRBV19	TRBJ1-2	NA